Presented here are 10 T cell receptor beta chains from one specimen sequenced in a study of blood T cell repertoires in COVID-19. Using immunoSEQ multiplex PCR, the repertoire was profiled, and TCRdb retains in-frame clones only, with some absent. The data contain approximately 450,000 clones, approximately 92% of them singletons. Sequenced sample: PBMCs or T cells enriched from blood (not recorded which). The receptors shown here come from a man between 25 and 39 years old who had recovered from COVID-19.

This chain connects TRBV18 to TRBJ1-6; maybe TRBD1 (5 bases). This CDR3 spans 14 amino acids. V dropped 6 bases and J dropped 5 bases, with 11 bases sitting between them. Germline CDR1 is KGHSH and CDR2 is LQKENI. Here the CDR3 reads CASSIDSDNSPLHF. The CDR3 nucleotides read TGTGCCAGCTCTATAGACAGCGATAATTCACCCCTCCACTTT.

The CDR3 here is CASSPGQGAGTQYF. CDR3 bases: TGTGCCAGCTCACCAGGGCAGGGTGCAGGAACGCAGTATTTT. The chain links TRBV18 to TRBJ2-3, with a tentative D call TRBD1 (5 bases). The V gene's germline CDR1 is KGHSH and CDR2 LQKENI. Trimming cost V 2 bases and J 9 bases, with 15 bases left between them. The CDR3 has 14 amino acids.

V gene TRBV30 combines with J gene TRBJ1-1, with 7 positions matching TRBD1. CDR1 and CDR2 from the germline V gene are GTSNPN and SVGIG (reference sequence). V was clipped by 2 bases and J by 1 base; unmatched bases: 1. The CDR3 length is 13 residues. In DNA form, the CDR3 reads TGTGCCTGGAGTTCAGGGGGGAACACTGAAGCTTTCTTT. This codes for CAWSSGGNTEAFF.

The CDR3 protein is CASSVDPSQPQHF. CDR3 coding DNA: TGTGCCAGCAGCGTAGATCCCTCTCAGCCCCAGCATTTT. The V and J genes are TRBV9 and TRBJ1-5, with no clear D. Germline V gene lookup returns CDR1 SGDLS and CDR2 YYNGEE. The CDR3 runs to 13 residues. Trimming left V 0 bases short and J 6 bases short, with 7 bases between.

This clone was seen once. The chain employs TRBV2 and TRBJ1-2; tentative D call: TRBD1 (6 bases). The CDR3 is made up of 12 amino acids. CDR1 is SNHLY and CDR2 is FYNNEI in the germline V gene. Between the trimmed V and J ends, which lost 10 bases and 3 bases, there was a span of 12 bases. CDR3 sequence reads: CATSTGDYGYTF. DNA for the CDR3: TGTGCCACCTCGACAGGAGACTATGGCTACACCTTC.

This chain uses TRBV30 with TRBJ2-3, with 8 bases matching TRBD1. V gave up 3 bases and J gave up 5 bases; unmatched junction bases: 13. Germline CDR1 is GTSNPN and CDR2 is SVGIG (reference sequence). This CDR3 is 16 amino acids long. CDR3 nucleotides: TGTGCCTGGAGCCTCATGGGGCAGGGGGCTGTAGATACGCAGTATTTT. As protein: CAWSLMGQGAVDTQYF.

The V gene is TRBV7-9, the J gene TRBJ2-5; no definite D call. The CDR3 extends over 11 amino acids. V lost 3 bases to trimming and J lost 3 bases, with 2 bases between them. Germline CDR1 reads SEHNR; CDR2 reads FQNEAQ (reference sequence). CDR3 in amino acids: CASSFKETQYF. The CDR3 region has the DNA TGTGCCAGCAGCTTCAAAGAGACCCAGTACTTC.

In this sample, this clone turned up a few times. The chain couples TRBV4-1 to TRBJ1-1, with TRBD1 matching over 7 bases. This CDR3 contains 16 residues. The germline V gene has CDR1 MGHRA and CDR2 YSYEKL. The V segment lost 0 bases and the J segment 8 bases; nucleotides outside the gene matches: 12. CDR3 coding DNA: TGCGCCAGCAGCCAAGAACCTTCACAGGGGCCAAGGGAAGCTTTCTTT. This translates into CASSQEPSQGPREAFF.

The rearrangement links TRBV2 to TRBJ2-4; unclear D gene. Per the germline V gene, CDR1 is SNHLY and CDR2 is FYNNEI. Trimming cost V 1 base and J 0 bases, with 7 bases left between them. CDR3 size: 15 residues. DNA for the CDR3: TGTGCCAGCAGTGAAGTCGAGCTAGCCAAAAACATTCAGTACTTC. It specifies CASSEVELAKNIQYF.

V is TRBV10-1 and J is TRBJ2-5, with 11 bases lining up with TRBD2. CDR1 and CDR2 from the germline V gene are WNHNN and SYGVQD (reference sequence). This CDR3 comprises 14 residues. V was pared by 3 bases and J by 5 bases, with 2 bases of the junction left unmatched. The CDR3 loop is CASSDSGRAETQYF. Here the CDR3 DNA reads TGCGCCAGCAGTGATAGCGGGAGGGCGGAGACCCAGTACTTC.